The 8 T cell receptor beta chains reported below all come from one sample, sequenced in a study of T cells in Graves' hyperthyroidism and ophthalmopathy. It was RNA transcripts that yielded the amplified TCR beta CDR3 regions. HTBI primers were employed in a first-round RT-PCR of the TCR CDR3. TCRdb processed the multiplex PCR reads anew with MiXCR; each CDR3 protein has one entry. The data hold 200,000 to 300,000 distinct CDR3 sequences, with approximately 25% observed a single time. Sequencing was carried out using blood. These TCRs come from a woman in her thirties or forties with Graves' ophthalmopathy.

This chain joins TRBV12-3 or TRBV12-4 and TRBJ1-5; D is unresolved. The V and J ends lost 5 bases and 6 bases respectively, with 8 bases between them. The length of the CDR3 is 12 residues. This CDR3 reads CASSPYSQPQHF. CDR3 coding DNA: TGTGCCAGCAGTCCCTACAGTCAGCCCCAGCATTTT.

This chain connects TRBV20-1 to TRBJ2-5; perhaps TRBD1 as D (5 bases). The CDR3 runs 14 residues. Germline lookup yields CDR1 DFQATT and CDR2 SNEGSKA (reference sequence). The V gene lost 0 bases and the J gene lost 4 bases, with 12 bases spanning the gap. The DNA for the CDR3 is TGCAGTGCTAGAGAGGACACCTTGTTAGAGACCCAGTACTTC. Amino acids: CSAREDTLLETQYF.

There are many counts of this clonotype. The rearrangement links TRBV28 to TRBJ2-5, with 9 bases lining up with TRBD1. J gave up 4 bases and V 4 bases, and 7 bases lay outside the gene matches. From germline, CDR1 is MDHEN and CDR2 SYDVKM. This CDR3 comprises 15 residues. The chain's CDR3 is CASSSTGGSGETQYF. DNA for the CDR3: TGTGCCAGCAGTTCGACAGGGGGGTCAGGAGAGACCCAGTACTTC. Full variable domain (rest looked up from reference TRBV28 and TRBJ2-5): DVKVTQSSRYLVKRTGEKVFLECVQDMDHENMFWYRQDPGLGLRLIYFSYDVKMKEKGDIPEGYSVSREKKERFSLILESASTNQTSMYLCASSSTGGSGETQYFGPGTRLLVL.

The DNA for the CDR3 is TGTGCCAGCAGTTACGGGGGACAGGGGTACGAGCAGTACTTC. This sequence encodes CASSYGGQGYEQYF. The V call is TRBV6-5, the J call TRBJ2-7, with 10 bases lining up with TRBD1. The V gene end was trimmed by 2 bases and the J gene end by 4 bases; junction bases not matched to a gene: 2. Germline CDR1 MNHEY, CDR2 SVGAGI. CDR3 length: 14 residues.

This clonotype was recorded many times. The V call is TRBV28, the J call TRBJ2-1; D may be TRBD1 (6 bases). Trimming shortened V by 7 bases and J by 9 bases, and 16 bases separated the two germline ends. CDR1 is MDHEN, CDR2 SYDVKM, per germline. This CDR3 is 13 amino acids long. The CDR3 bases are TGTGCCAGCACCCCGGGACACTTCGGTGAGCAGTTCTTC. Translating it yields CASTPGHFGEQFF.

The table lists this clonotype with many counts. The CDR3 loop is CSARDRGQGVYEQYF. CDR3 nucleotide sequence: TGCAGTGCTAGAGATCGCGGACAGGGTGTCTACGAGCAGTACTTC. The rearrangement joins TRBV20-1 to TRBJ2-7, with 8 positions matching TRBD1. Looked up from germline, CDR1 is DFQATT and CDR2 is SNEGSKA (reference sequence). The CDR3 is 15 residues long. With 0 bases clipped from V and 3 bases from J, the junction kept 7 bases outside the gene matches.

This clonotype was seen many times. This sequence joins TRBV11-2 and TRBJ2-7; TRBD2 aligns across 8 bases. Germline lookup yields CDR1 SGHAT and CDR2 FQNNGV. The CDR3 is 15 residues long. V trimming: 4 bases; J trimming: 7 bases; junction bases outside the gene matches: 12. CDR3 amino acids: CASSSPGGREWEQYF. The CDR3 DNA sequence: TGTGCCAGCAGCTCCCCGGGAGGGAGGGAGTGGGAGCAGTACTTC.

The CDR3 reads CASKPGAPAENTEAFF. The CDR3 DNA reads as TGTGCCAGCAAACCAGGGGCACCGGCCGAGAACACTGAAGCTTTCTTT. The chain links TRBV6-1 to TRBJ1-1, with TRBD1 as a possible D gene (6 bases). Deletions cut 7 bases from V and 1 base from J, with 19 bases between. The germline gives CDR1 MNHNS, CDR2 SASEGT. This CDR3 is 16 amino acids long.